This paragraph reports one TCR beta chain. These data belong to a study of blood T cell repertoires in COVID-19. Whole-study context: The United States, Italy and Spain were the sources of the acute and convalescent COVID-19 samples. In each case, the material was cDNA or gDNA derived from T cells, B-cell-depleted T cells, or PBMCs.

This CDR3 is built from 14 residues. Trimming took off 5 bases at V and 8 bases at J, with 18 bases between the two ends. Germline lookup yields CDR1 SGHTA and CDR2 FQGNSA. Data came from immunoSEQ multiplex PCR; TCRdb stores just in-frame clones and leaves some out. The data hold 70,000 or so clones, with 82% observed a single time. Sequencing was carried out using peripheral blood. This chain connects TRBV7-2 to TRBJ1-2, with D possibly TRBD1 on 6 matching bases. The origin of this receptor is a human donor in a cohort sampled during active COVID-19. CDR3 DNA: TGTGCCAGCAGCCCAGGAAACCAGGGGTGGGGCTACACCTTC. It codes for CASSPGNQGWGYTF.